These 19 T cell receptor beta chains were all obtained from the same sample, sequenced in a study of blood T cell repertoires in COVID-19 (dated by TCRdb to about 2020). The library came from the immunoSEQ multiplex PCR assay. TCRdb took this table from immuneACCESS and kept in-frame rearrangements with V and J called. Such tables lack part of the clones; where checked against another copy, unresolved V genes explain under half of the gap, and the rest is unexplained. Within this sample are tens of thousands of clones, with around nine tenths of them counted one time only. The top ten clonotypes cover 28% of the sample. Sequencing input: peripheral blood. These TCRs come from a woman aged 80 or over with acute or convalescent COVID-19.

The V and J genes are TRBV3-1 (or the pseudogene TRBV3-2) and TRBJ2-1; D is possibly TRBD1 (6 bases). The germline CDR1 and CDR2 sequences are LGHDT and YNNKEL (reference sequence). The V end was cut by 1 base, the J end by 0 bases, with 10 bases between. The CDR3 totals 16 residues. The CDR3 is CASSQGGLSSYNEQFF. The CDR3 coding sequence is TGTGCCAGCAGCCAAGGGGGGCTGAGCTCCTACAATGAGCAGTTCTTC.

The chain joins TRBV6-4 to TRBJ2-6, with D possibly being TRBD2 (5 bases). The V and J ends lost 0 bases and 0 bases respectively, with 6 bases between them. Germline V gene lookup returns CDR1 MRHNA and CDR2 SNTAGT. This CDR3 is 16 amino acids long. The CDR3 is CASSDSAASGANVLTF. CDR3 DNA: TGTGCCAGCAGTGACTCAGCGGCCTCTGGGGCCAACGTCCTGACTTTC.

The rearrangement links TRBV6-1 to TRBJ2-3, with a weak D call TRBD2 (6 bases). Trimming shortened V by 8 bases and J by 6 bases, and 12 bases separated the two germline ends. The CDR3 totals 12 residues. Germline lookup yields CDR1 MNHNS and CDR2 SASEGT. The CDR3 spells CASGRSGDTQYF. The CDR3 coding sequence is TGTGCCAGCGGTAGGAGCGGGGATACGCAGTATTTT.

The chain is built from TRBV9 and TRBJ1-5; D ambiguous. CDR3 length equals 15 residues. Germline V gene lookup returns CDR1 SGDLS and CDR2 YYNGEE. The germline V and J ends were trimmed by 0 bases and 0 bases, with 7 bases remaining between them. The CDR3 sequence is CASSVGGYSNQPQHF. In DNA form, the CDR3 reads TGTGCCAGCAGCGTAGGAGGGTATAGCAATCAGCCCCAGCATTTT.

The chain uses TRBV28 and TRBJ1-2; D is unclear. Germline V gene sequence: CDR1 MDHEN, CDR2 SYDVKM. V shed 8 bases and J shed 9 bases, with 19 bases lying between them. The CDR3 has 13 amino acids. This CDR3 is CASLEAVRGRYTF. For the CDR3, the DNA is TGTGCCAGCTTAGAGGCAGTCCGGGGTCGCTACACCTTC.

The gene calls are TRBV10-2 and TRBJ1-4; TRBD1 is a possible D gene (5 bases). This CDR3 contains 13 residues. CDR1 and CDR2 from the germline V gene are WSHSY and SAAADI. With 1 base removed from V and 8 bases from J, the gap between germline ends came to 8 bases. CDR3 protein: CASSELGQEKLFF. CDR3 sequence (DNA): TGCGCCAGCAGTGAGTTGGGGCAGGAAAAACTGTTTTTT.

This clone is a singleton in its sample. The gene calls are TRBV28 and TRBJ1-1, with no clear D. Germline CDR1 is MDHEN and CDR2 is SYDVKM. The CDR3 runs to 12 residues. Trimming removed 6 bases at V and 7 bases at J, with 12 bases between. This CDR3 reads CASRPPGSEAFF. For the CDR3, the DNA is TGTGCCAGCAGGCCTCCGGGAAGTGAAGCTTTCTTT. The variable domain in full, with the rest retrieved from reference TRBV28 and TRBJ1-1, is DVKVTQSSRYLVKRTGEKVFLECVQDMDHENMFWYRQDPGLGLRLIYFSYDVKMKEKGDIPEGYSVSREKKERFSLILESASTNQTSMYLCASRPPGSEAFFGQGTRLTVV.

This sequence joins TRBV5-1 and TRBJ1-6; 8 bases map to TRBD1. V shed 4 bases and J 9 bases; nucleotides not matched to a gene: 9. This CDR3 is built from 15 residues. Germline V CDR1 and CDR2: SGHRS, YFSETQ. The CDR3, as DNA: TGCGCCAGCAGCCCCTACACAGGGGGAGGTTCACCCCTCCACTTT. It codes for CASSPYTGGGSPLHF.

The chain recombines TRBV2 with TRBJ1-6; 7 positions agree with TRBD1. Per the germline V gene, CDR1 is SNHLY and CDR2 is FYNNEI. Trimming at V came to 5 bases and at J to 4 bases, leaving 11 bases not matched to a gene. CDR3 length: 17 amino acids. The CDR3 DNA sequence: TGTGCCAGCAGTCTTTGGGACAGCACCTTTTATAATTCACCCCTCCACTTT. This codes for CASSLWDSTFYNSPLHF.

The chain carries TRBV6-5 and TRBJ1-1; the match to TRBD1 covers 8 bases. CDR1 is MNHEY and CDR2 is SVGAGI in the germline V gene. This CDR3 comprises 14 residues. V dropped 5 bases and J dropped 1; count of bases not matched to a gene: 3. The chain's CDR3 is CASSLGTGNTEAFF. The DNA for the CDR3 is TGTGCCAGCAGTCTCGGGACAGGGAACACTGAAGCTTTCTTT.

The chain links TRBV10-3 to TRBJ1-2; tentative D call: TRBD1 (6 bases). This CDR3 has 13 amino acids. V was trimmed by 1 base and J by 4 bases, leaving 7 bases between them. CDR1 ENHRY and CDR2 SYGVKD come from the germline V gene. CDR3 amino acids: CAISELQGYGYTF. The CDR3 coding sequence is TGTGCCATCAGTGAGTTACAGGGCTATGGCTACACCTTC.

The chain links TRBV6-6 to TRBJ2-5; D might be TRBD2 (6 bases). V lost 5 bases and J lost 0, with 19 bases in between. The CDR3 consists of 17 residues. Germline V lookup: CDR1 MNHNY, CDR2 SVGAGI (reference sequence). The CDR3 nucleotides read TGTGCCAGCAGTCGGCCAGTCGCTAGCGAATACCAAGAGACCCAGTACTTC. As protein: CASSRPVASEYQETQYF.

The chain employs TRBV6-5 and TRBJ2-7, with a tentative D call TRBD2 (6 bases). The germline V gene has CDR1 MNHEY and CDR2 SVGAGI. The CDR3 covers 15 residues. V dropped 7 bases and J dropped 0 bases, with 16 bases sitting between them. The CDR3 coding sequence is TGTGCCAGCAAGCGGGCAGGCTTGAGCTCCTACGAGCAGTACTTC. Translation gives CASKRAGLSSYEQYF.

The V and J genes are TRBV4-1 and TRBJ2-5, with D maybe TRBD2 (6 bases). CDR1 is MGHRA, CDR2 YSYEKL, per germline. The CDR3 covers 17 residues. V was trimmed by 0 bases and J by 5 bases, leaving 19 bases between them. CDR3 region: CASSQDSSGFYRETQYF. For the CDR3, the DNA is TGCGCCAGCAGCCAAGATTCCAGCGGGTTCTACCGGGAGACCCAGTACTTC.

The J gene is TRBJ2-3, the V gene TRBV4-2, with TRBD1 matching 11 bases. V lost 0 bases to trimming and J lost 1 base; unmatched junction nucleotides: 0. The germline CDR1 and CDR2 sequences are LGHNA and YNFKEQ. This CDR3 region has 16 residues. In nucleotides, the CDR3 is TGTGCCAGCAGCCAAGAGGACAGGGGGCGCACAGATACGCAGTATTTT. It specifies CASSQEDRGRTDTQYF.

V is TRBV3-1 (or the pseudogene TRBV3-2) and J is TRBJ2-5; D is undetermined. This CDR3 contains 15 residues. Trimming stripped 0 bases from V and 0 bases from J, with 8 bases between. Germline V gene sequence: CDR1 LGHDT, CDR2 YNNKEL (reference sequence). The CDR3 nucleotides read TGTGCCAGCAGCCAAGAATTGGGCAACCAAGAGACCCAGTACTTC. Amino acids: CASSQELGNQETQYF.

The chain joins TRBV2 to TRBJ1-2, with no clear D. Germline loops: CDR1 SNHLY, CDR2 FYNNEI. This CDR3 is 11 amino acids long. V was clipped by 11 bases and J by 5 bases, with 12 bases between them. The chain's CDR3 is CAGKWLYGYTF. Here the CDR3 DNA reads TGTGCCGGTAAATGGCTTTATGGCTACACCTTC. Full variable domain (missing parts from reference TRBV2 and TRBJ1-2): EPEVTQTPSHQVTQMGQEVILRCVPISNHLYFYWYRQILGQKVEFLVSFYNNEISEKSEIFDDQFSVERPDGSNFTLKIRSTKLEDSAMYFCAGKWLYGYTFGSGTRLTVV.

J is TRBJ1-5 and V is TRBV5-6; 7 bases match TRBD1. This CDR3 is 14 amino acids long. V dropped 5 bases and J dropped 6; count of bases not matched to a gene: 8. Germline values: CDR1 SGHDT, CDR2 YYEEEE. CDR3 in amino acids: CASSLQGMGQPQHF. CDR3 nucleotide sequence: TGTGCCAGCAGTTTACAGGGGATGGGTCAGCCCCAGCATTTT.

The chain uses TRBV19 and TRBJ1-1; 7 bases match TRBD1. The germline V gene has CDR1 LNHDA and CDR2 SQIVND (reference sequence). This CDR3 is built from 14 residues. V gave up 2 bases and J gave up 11 bases; unmatched junction bases: 11. The CDR3 sequence is CASSISRGDFQAFF. The CDR3 DNA sequence: TGTGCCAGTAGTATATCCAGGGGGGATTTCCAGGCTTTCTTT. The full variable domain, rest sourced from reference TRBV19 and TRBJ1-1, is DGGITQSPKYLFRKEGQNVTLSCEQNLNHDAMYWYRQDPGQGLRLIYYSQIVNDFQKGDIAEGYSVSREKKESFPLTVTSAQKNPTAFYLCASSISRGDFQAFFGQGTRLTVV.